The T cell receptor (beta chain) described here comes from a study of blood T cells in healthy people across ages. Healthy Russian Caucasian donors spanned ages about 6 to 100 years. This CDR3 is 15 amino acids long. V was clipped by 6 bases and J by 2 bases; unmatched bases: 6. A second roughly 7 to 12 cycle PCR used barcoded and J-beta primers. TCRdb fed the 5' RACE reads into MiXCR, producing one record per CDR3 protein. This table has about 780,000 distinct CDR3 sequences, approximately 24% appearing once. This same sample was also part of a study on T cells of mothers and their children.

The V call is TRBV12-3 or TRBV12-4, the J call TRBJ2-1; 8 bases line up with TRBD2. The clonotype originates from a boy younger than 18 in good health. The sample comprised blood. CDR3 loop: CASRRERGTYNEQFF. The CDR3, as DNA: TGTGCCAGCAGGAGGGAGCGGGGGACCTACAATGAGCAGTTCTTC.